Below, 14 T cell receptor beta chains from the same sample are listed, as sequenced in a study of blood T cell repertoires in COVID-19. TCRdb's copy holds only in-frame clones and misses some; the assay was immunoSEQ multiplex PCR. The sample has 68,000 or so clones, about 74% seen once. The sequenced material came from peripheral blood. These receptors came from a human donor in a cohort sampled during active COVID-19.

This clone is a singleton in its sample. This sequence joins TRBV7-2 and TRBJ2-1, with 9 bases fitting TRBD1. The trim removed 1 base at V and 9 bases at J, leaving 10 bases unmatched. Germline V lookup: CDR1 SGHTA, CDR2 FQGNSA. There are 16 residues in the CDR3. The CDR3 coding sequence is TGTGCCAGCAGCTTAGTAGGGGGGGGACAGGGTTTTGAGCAGTTCTTC. Amino acid sequence: CASSLVGGGQGFEQFF.

This chain links TRBV7-8 with TRBJ1-1; 8 nucleotides match TRBD1. The germline gives CDR1 SGHVS, CDR2 FQNEAQ. The CDR3 length is 14 residues. V lost 4 bases and J lost 2; bases outside the gene matches: 3. The CDR3 DNA reads TGTGCCAGCAGCTCGGGACAGGAAAACACTGAAGCTTTCTTT. Its protein product is CASSSGQENTEAFF.

The chain couples TRBV27 to TRBJ1-2; 8 bases fit TRBD1. The CDR3 sequence is 14 residues long. Trimming at V came to 0 bases and at J to 8 bases, leaving 5 bases not matched to a gene. CDR1 is MNHEY, CDR2 SMNVEV, per germline (reference sequence). This CDR3 reads CASSLSGRGLGYTF. The CDR3 DNA is TGTGCCAGCAGTTTATCGGGCAGGGGGCTCGGCTACACCTTC.

This clone was picked up one time. The chain carries TRBV9 and TRBJ1-2, with D perhaps TRBD1 (5 bases). V dropped 6 bases and J dropped 3 bases, with 15 bases sitting between them. CDR1 is SGDLS, CDR2 YYNGEE, per germline. The CDR3 spans 14 residues. The CDR3 here is CASTRDSGYYGYTF. The CDR3 coding sequence is TGTGCCAGCACCAGGGACTCAGGATACTATGGCTACACCTTC.

This clone was recorded at least ten times. CDR3 nucleotide sequence: TGTGCCAGCAGCAGGTTAGCGTCTTGGGGAACTACCTATCTATGGCAGTACTTC. Amino acid sequence: CASSRLASWGTTYLWQYF. The chain couples TRBV21-1 to TRBJ2-7; the table's D call, TRBD2, has no DNA check behind it. TRBV21-1 is a documented pseudogene. The CDR3 is 18 residues long.

The chain is built from TRBV11-2 and TRBJ1-1; no clear D. This CDR3 has 12 residues. Trimming left V 4 bases short and J 4 bases short, with 7 bases between. CDR1 SGHAT and CDR2 FQNNGV come from the germline V gene. The CDR3 sequence: CASSYFSTEAFF. The CDR3 region has the DNA TGTGCCAGCAGCTACTTTAGCACTGAAGCTTTCTTT.

This clone was detected only once. The V and J genes are TRBV11-2 and TRBJ2-1, with 8 nucleotides matching TRBD2. CDR1 and CDR2 from the germline V gene are SGHAT and FQNNGV. CDR3 length equals 15 residues. Trimming cost V 4 bases and J 2 bases; bases outside gene matches: 4. The CDR3: CASSSSGLAYNEQFF. Here the CDR3 DNA reads TGTGCCAGCAGCTCCTCGGGACTAGCCTACAATGAGCAGTTCTTC.

The V and J genes are TRBV10-3 and TRBJ1-1; 8 bases match TRBD1. The J segment lost 3 bases and the V segment lost 4 bases, leaving 7 bases of the junction unmatched. Per the germline V gene, CDR1 is ENHRY and CDR2 is SYGVKD. This CDR3 has 15 amino acids. The chain's CDR3 is CAISGAGGKYTEAFF. CDR3 nucleotides: TGTGCCATCAGTGGGGCAGGGGGCAAGTACACTGAAGCTTTCTTT.

The rearrangement links TRBV28 to TRBJ1-1; D gene uncertain. The CDR3 contains 13 residues. With 7 bases removed from V and 0 bases from J, the gap between germline ends came to 9 bases. Germline V gene lookup returns CDR1 MDHEN and CDR2 SYDVKM. This chain's CDR3 is CASTPSMNTEAFF. The DNA of the CDR3 is TGTGCCAGCACCCCATCCATGAACACTGAAGCTTTCTTT.

This chain connects TRBV7-9 to TRBJ2-3; the match to TRBD1 covers 7 bases. J lost 2 bases, V lost 2 bases, and 7 bases had no gene match. The CDR3 is 16 amino acids. CDR1 SEHNR and CDR2 FQNEAQ come from the germline V gene (reference sequence). The CDR3 spells CASSLRTGTDTDTQYF. CDR3 nucleotide sequence: TGTGCCAGCAGCTTAAGAACCGGGACAGACACAGATACGCAGTATTTT. The full variable domain, rest sourced from reference TRBV7-9 and TRBJ2-3, is DTGVSQNPRHKITKRGQNVTFRCDPISEHNRLYWYRQTLGQGPEFLTYFQNEAQLEKSRLLSDRFSAERPKGSFSTLEIQRTEQGDSAMYLCASSLRTGTDTDTQYFGPGTRLTVL.

The gene calls are TRBV29-1 and TRBJ1-4, with TRBD1 as a possible D gene (6 bases). The CDR3 totals 13 residues. Germline-derived CDR1 and CDR2 are SQVTM and ANQGSEA. V was clipped by 7 bases and J by 7 bases, with 16 bases between them. As DNA, the CDR3 is TGCAGCGCCCTACAGGGTCGCGGTGAAAAACTGTTTTTT. Its translation is CSALQGRGEKLFF.

The V gene is TRBV5-1, the J gene TRBJ2-2, with 9 bases matching TRBD2. The V gene's germline CDR1 is SGHRS and CDR2 YFSETQ. J was trimmed by 6 bases and V by 4 bases; bases with no gene match: 10. This CDR3 is built from 16 residues. The CDR3 DNA reads as TGCGCCAGCAGCCCCGTAGCGGGAGTCGTGTCCGGGGAGCTGTTTTTT. It translates to CASSPVAGVVSGELFF.

The chain combines TRBV6-2 or TRBV6-3 with TRBJ2-5, with a possible D match to TRBD2 (6 bases). CDR3 length: 14 residues. The V gene lost 5 bases and the J gene lost 5 bases, with 15 bases spanning the gap. Germline loops: CDR1 MNHEY, CDR2 SVGEGT. The CDR3 DNA sequence: TGTGCCAGCAGTACCCGACCAGGAGGGGAGACCCAGTACTTC. It specifies CASSTRPGGETQYF.

The chain couples TRBV9 to TRBJ2-7, with a weak D call TRBD2 (6 bases). CDR1 is SGDLS and CDR2 is YYNGEE in the germline V gene. The CDR3 is 17 residues long. Trimming removed 2 bases at V and 2 bases at J, with 20 bases between. CDR3 DNA sequence: TGTGCCAGCAGCGTTGGCCTCACCGGGACTGATGCCTACGAGCAGTACTTC. Translating it yields CASSVGLTGTDAYEQYF.